Listed below are T cell receptor beta chains from one sample, sequenced in a study of blood T cell repertoires in COVID-19. Sequencing used immunoSEQ multiplex PCR; TCRdb keeps in-frame clones, though not all of them. The data show some 150,000 clones, almost 90% seen once. The sequenced sample was peripheral blood. All receptors derive from a man aged 45-65 years with active or convalescent COVID-19. The CDR3 runs from the conserved cysteine through the conserved F or W. D genes are given only for firm matches. Size is omitted from some rows. Given values are once, few, many or a class for expanded clones.

d_gene,j_gene,abundance,v_gene,CDR3nt,CDR3aa
TRBD1,TRBJ1-5,NA,TRBV9,TGTGCCAGCAGCCCGGGACAGCGCAATCAGCCCCAGCATTTT,CASSPGQRNQPQHF
TRBD2,TRBJ2-5,NA,TRBV28,TGTGCCAGCAGTTCTGTGAACGGACTAGCGGGAGTTGGGCAAGAGACCCAGTACTTC,CASSSVNGLAGVGQETQYF
TRBD1,TRBJ1-2,NA,TRBV2,TGTGCCAGCAGTGTTAGGACAGGGACTAACTATGGCTACACCTTC,CASSVRTGTNYGYTF
NA,TRBJ1-1,NA,TRBV29-1,TGCAGCGTTGGCCTGGGGGCGCAGCCTGAAGCTTTCTTT,CSVGLGAQPEAFF
TRBD1,TRBJ2-5,NA,TRBV19,TGTGCCAGTAGTACCAGGGGGTTCCGGAAAGAGACCCAGTACTTC,CASSTRGFRKETQYF
NA,TRBJ1-5,NA,TRBV5-5,TGTGCCAGCAGCTTGGGGGGGCAAGGCGTCGGCCAGCCCCAGCATTTT,CASSLGGQGVGQPQHF
TRBD2,TRBJ2-7,NA,TRBV6-2/TRBV6-3,TGTGCCAGCAGTTTAGCGGGAGGCCTCCCCTACGAGCAGTACTTC,CASSLAGGLPYEQYF
TRBD1,TRBJ1-1,NA,TRBV20-1,TGCAGTGCTTTGGACAGGCCCGAAGCTTTCTTT,CSALDRPEAFF
TRBD1,TRBJ2-2,NA,TRBV18,TGTGCCAGCTCACCGCAGGGGGCTTCGAACACCGGGGAGCTGTTTTTT,CASSPQGASNTGELFF
NA,TRBJ1-1,few,TRBV18,TGTGCCAGCTCCCGGCCGGGGGGGCAGGGGAGGAACACTGAAGCTTTCTTT,CASSRPGGQGRNTEAFF
TRBD1,TRBJ2-7,NA,TRBV18,TGTGCCAGCTCACCAACCGGACAGGGGATGACCTACGAGCAGTACTTC,CASSPTGQGMTYEQYF
TRBD1,TRBJ2-3,NA,TRBV24-1,TGTGCCACAGGAAAAGGACAGGGTGTGGCAGATACGCAGTATTTT,CATGKGQGVADTQYF
TRBD2,TRBJ2-1,NA,TRBV10-3,TGTGCCATCAGTGTTGTAGCGGGAGTAGGGAATGAGCAGTTCTTC,CAISVVAGVGNEQFF
TRBD2,TRBJ2-1,NA,TRBV4-1,TGCGCCAGCAGCCACTTACTCGCTCCTAGCGGGAGAGTCTTCAATGAGCAGTTCTTC,CASSHLLAPSGRVFNEQFF
TRBD1,TRBJ1-1,NA,TRBV6-5,TGTGCCAGCAGGGGACAGGGGAGAAAGACTGAAGCTTTCTTT,CASRGQGRKTEAFF
TRBD1,TRBJ1-5,NA,TRBV5-1,TGCGCCAGCAGCTTGGAAGTGACAGGGGGCGGTCAGCCCCAGCATTTT,CASSLEVTGGGQPQHF